The clone carrying this T cell receptor (beta chain) has a handful of counts. Its specificity is not known. This CDR3 region has 14 residues. The germline gives CDR1 MNHNS, CDR2 SASEGT. The J segment lost 4 bases and the V segment lost 0 bases, leaving 0 bases of the junction unmatched. This specimen belongs to a study of CD4 T cells in relation to SARS-CoV-2 and coronaviruses. Study information: After nine to eleven days of antigen culture, PBMC TCR beta CDR3s were sequenced. Controls used an HIV-1 Nef peptide pool or no peptide. Study outcomes and limitations: Pre-pandemic and post-infection samples never came from the same donor.

The unexposed donors gave CD4+ T cells in 2011-2018, prior to COVID-19. Isolation of CD4+ T cells took place after approximately eleven days in culture. Data came from immunoSEQ multiplex PCR; TCRdb stores just in-frame clones and leaves some out. The sample has roughly 28,000 clones; about two thirds are singletons. The sequenced sample consisted of CD4+ T cells from PBMCs, cultured in vitro. This receptor was obtained from a human donor in good health. J is TRBJ1-2 and V is TRBV6-1; 9 nucleotides agree with TRBD1. DNA for the CDR3: TGTGCCAGCAGTGAAGCGACAGGGGGCTATGGCTACACCTTC. Translating it yields CASSEATGGYGYTF.